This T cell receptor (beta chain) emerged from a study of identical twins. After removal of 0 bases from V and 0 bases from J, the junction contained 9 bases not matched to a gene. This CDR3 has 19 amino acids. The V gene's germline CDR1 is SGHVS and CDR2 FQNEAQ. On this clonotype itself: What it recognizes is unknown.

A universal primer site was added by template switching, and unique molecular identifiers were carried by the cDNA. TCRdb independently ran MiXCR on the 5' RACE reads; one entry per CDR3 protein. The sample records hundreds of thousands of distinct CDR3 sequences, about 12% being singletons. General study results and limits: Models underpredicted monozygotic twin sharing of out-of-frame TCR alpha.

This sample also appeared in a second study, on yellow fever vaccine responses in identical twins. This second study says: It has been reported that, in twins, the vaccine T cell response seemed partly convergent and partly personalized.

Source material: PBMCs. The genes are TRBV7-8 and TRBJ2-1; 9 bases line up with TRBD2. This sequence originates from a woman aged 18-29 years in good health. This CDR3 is CASSLAGASGTSSYNEQFF. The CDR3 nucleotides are TGTGCCAGCAGCTTAGCGGGGGCTAGCGGGACGAGCTCCTACAATGAGCAGTTCTTC.